Below are 8 T cell receptor beta chains sequenced from a single sample in a study of post-analysis software for immune sequencing data (dated by TCRdb to the mid-2010s). These receptors have no known antigen. Receptor amplification or capture employed PCR. Sequencing was carried out with an Illumina HiSeq 2500. To reduce PCR and sequencing biases, unique molecular identifiers were incorporated into the TCR beta cDNA libraries. Using fastp trimming at Q25 and MiXCR clonotype assembly, TCRdb reanalyzed the public sequencing data and kept in-frame beta chains. Every CDR3 protein is listed once, alongside the most common genes and DNA of its rows. The sample profile shows about half a million distinct CDR3 sequences; approximately 31% of them were found once. The top ten hold about 6% of the sample. The investigation overall reported the following: Significantly higher frequencies in patients than in controls were found for five or six TRBV segments, including TRBV5-6, TRBV5-1 and TRBV20-1.

Sequenced input: blood. The origin of the receptors is a girl aged 2-17 years with multiple sclerosis.

Points on this clonotype: A junction boundary mismatches the germline segment, possibly from a read error. The chain has TRBV3-1 and TRBJ2-7; tentatively, D is TRBD1 (6 bases). The CDR3 is made up of 14 amino acids. Looked up from germline, CDR1 is LGHDT and CDR2 is YNNKEL (reference sequence). The CDR3 nucleotides are TGTGCCAGCAGCCAACATGACAGGAACTACGAGCGGTACTTC. It codes for CASSQHDRNYERYF.

This chain links TRBV5-1 with TRBJ2-3; TRBD1 agrees at 9 bases. This CDR3 comprises 16 residues. Germline V CDR1 and CDR2: SGHRS, YFSETQ. J lost 3 bases, V lost 4 bases, and 9 bases had no gene match. CDR3 residues: CASSRLRDRETDTQYF. DNA for the CDR3: TGCGCCAGCAGCCGATTAAGGGACAGGGAGACAGATACGCAGTATTTT.

This clonotype was seen once. This chain joins TRBV4-1 and TRBJ2-3, with 15 bases that match TRBD2. The CDR3 covers 17 residues. Germline CDR1 and CDR2: MGHRA and YSYEKL. The J segment lost 2 bases and the V segment lost 1 base, leaving 1 base of the junction unmatched. CDR3 sequence (DNA): TGCGCCAGCAGCCAAGGGACTAGCGGGGGGGTCACAGATACGCAGTATTTT. This codes for CASSQGTSGGVTDTQYF.

This clonotype has only a few counts. The chain is built from TRBV27 and TRBJ2-1; D tentatively reads TRBD1 or TRBD2 (5 bases each). CDR3 length equals 14 residues. CDR1 and CDR2 (germline): MNHEY, SMNVEV (reference sequence). V was pared by 5 bases and J by 6 bases, with 14 bases between. CDR3 residues: CASSHGARSNEQFF. CDR3 DNA sequence: TGTGCCAGCAGTCACGGGGCGAGGAGCAATGAGCAGTTCTTC.

The chain joins TRBV15 to TRBJ2-7, with 11 bases that match TRBD2. J gave up 4 bases and V 1 base, and 9 bases lay outside the gene matches. CDR3 length: 17 amino acids. CDR1 is LNHNV and CDR2 is YYDKDF in the germline V gene (reference sequence). The CDR3 nucleotides are TGTGCCACCAGCAGAGGGGGGTTGGCTAGCGGGAGGTACGAGCAGTACTTC. Its protein product is CATSRGGLASGRYEQYF.

This clonotype showed up just a few times. The V call is TRBV6-2 or TRBV6-3, the J call TRBJ1-6; no firm D call. Trimming took off 1 base at V and 8 bases at J, with 9 bases between the two ends. The germline gives CDR1 MNHEY, CDR2 SVGEGT. This CDR3 is 14 amino acids long. The CDR3 loop reads CASSYWGRDSPLHF. The DNA for the CDR3 is TGTGCCAGCAGTTACTGGGGTAGGGATTCACCCCTCCACTTT.

This clonotype showed up just a few times. V usage is TRBV29-1 and J usage is TRBJ1-1; 10 bases are shared with TRBD1. V lost 5 bases to trimming and J lost 4 bases; unmatched junction nucleotides: 7. Germline V CDR1 and CDR2: SQVTM, ANQGSEA. This CDR3 is 14 amino acids long. The CDR3 DNA follows: TGCAGCGTTTCCGTGACAGGGGGCTTCACTGAAGCTTTCTTT. Amino acid sequence: CSVSVTGGFTEAFF. Combining the CDR3 with reference TRBV29-1 and TRBJ1-1 gives the whole variable domain SAVISQKPSRDICQRGTSLTIQCQVDSQVTMMFWYRQQPGQSLTLIATANQGSEATYESGFVIDKFPISRPNLTFSTLTVSNMSPEDSSIYLCSVSVTGGFTEAFFGQGTRLTVV.

The V call is TRBV20-1, the J call TRBJ2-1, with 9 nucleotides matching TRBD2. V was pared by 5 bases and J by 7 bases, with 12 bases of the junction left unmatched. CDR3 length equals 15 residues. Germline values: CDR1 DFQATT, CDR2 SNEGSKA (reference sequence). The CDR3 region is CSARLSGTSQNEQFF. The CDR3 bases are TGCAGTGCTCGCCTTAGCGGGACTAGCCAGAATGAGCAGTTCTTC.